Following are 2 T cell receptor beta chains from one sample sequenced in a study of OX40 agonist ivuxolimab in advanced cancers. Some clones are missing from TCRdb's copy, which holds only in-frame ones; the method was immunoSEQ multiplex PCR. The sample has about 46,000 clones; roughly nine tenths are singletons. Specimen: CD4+ or CD8+ T cells sorted from blood, collected in a trial of the OX40 agonist ivuxolimab. The receptors stem from an adult with an advanced solid tumor such as melanoma, head and neck, liver or kidney cancer.

This chain links TRBV28 with TRBJ2-7; 8 bases match TRBD1. CDR1 MDHEN and CDR2 SYDVKM come from the germline V gene. CDR3 size: 15 residues. V dropped 6 bases and J dropped 6; count of bases not matched to a gene: 13. CDR3 in DNA: TGTGCCAGCAGCTCCCCCGCCAGGGGGCCGGGCGAGCAGTACTTC. Translating gives CASSSPARGPGEQYF.

The chain couples TRBV23-1 to TRBJ2-7; a weak D match, TRBD2 (6 bases). TRBV23-1 is marked as an open reading frame, function uncertain. With 0 bases removed from V and 4 bases from J, the gap between germline ends came to 16 bases. The CDR3 consists of 16 residues. CDR3 in amino acids: CASSQSPPGRVYEQYF. CDR3 nucleotide sequence: TGCGCCAGCAGTCAATCCCCCCCCGGGAGAGTTTACGAGCAGTACTTC.